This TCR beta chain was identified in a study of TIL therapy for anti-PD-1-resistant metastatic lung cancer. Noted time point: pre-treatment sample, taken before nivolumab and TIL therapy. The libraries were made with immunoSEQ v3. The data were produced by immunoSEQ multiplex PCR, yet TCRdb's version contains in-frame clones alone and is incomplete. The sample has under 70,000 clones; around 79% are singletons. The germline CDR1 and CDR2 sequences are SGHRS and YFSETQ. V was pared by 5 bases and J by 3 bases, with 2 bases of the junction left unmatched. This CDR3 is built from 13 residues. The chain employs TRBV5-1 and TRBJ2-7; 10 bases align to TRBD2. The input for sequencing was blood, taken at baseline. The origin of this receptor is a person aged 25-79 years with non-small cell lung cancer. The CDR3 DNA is TGCGCCAGCAGACTAGCGGGGTACTACGAGCAGTACTTC. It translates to CASRLAGYYEQYF.